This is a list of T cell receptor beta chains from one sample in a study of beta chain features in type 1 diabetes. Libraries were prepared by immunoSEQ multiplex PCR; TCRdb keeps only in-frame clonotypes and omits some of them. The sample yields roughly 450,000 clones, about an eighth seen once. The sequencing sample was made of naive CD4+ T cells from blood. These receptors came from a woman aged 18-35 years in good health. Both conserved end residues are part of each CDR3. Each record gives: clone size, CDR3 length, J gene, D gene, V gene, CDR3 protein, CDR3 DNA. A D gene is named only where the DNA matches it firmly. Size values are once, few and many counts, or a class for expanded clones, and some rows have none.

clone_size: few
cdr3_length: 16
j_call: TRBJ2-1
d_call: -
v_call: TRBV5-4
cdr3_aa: CASSLGFGGRYNEQFF
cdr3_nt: TGTGCCAGCAGCTTGGGGTTCGGGGGAAGGTACAATGAGCAGTTCTTC

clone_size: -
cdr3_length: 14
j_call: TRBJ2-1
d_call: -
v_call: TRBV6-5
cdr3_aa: CASSRHPDSNEQFF
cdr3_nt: TGTGCCAGCAGCCGCCATCCGGACAGCAATGAGCAGTTCTTC

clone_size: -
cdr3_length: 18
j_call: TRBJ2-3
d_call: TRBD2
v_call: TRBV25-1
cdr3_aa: CASSPWTSGRESTDTQYF
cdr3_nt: TGTGCCAGCAGTCCCTGGACTAGCGGGAGGGAGAGCACAGATACGCAGTATTTT

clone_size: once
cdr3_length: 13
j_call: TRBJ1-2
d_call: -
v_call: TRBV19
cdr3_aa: CASSIIAAFGYTF
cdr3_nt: TGTGCCAGTAGTATTATCGCGGCCTTCGGCTACACCTTC

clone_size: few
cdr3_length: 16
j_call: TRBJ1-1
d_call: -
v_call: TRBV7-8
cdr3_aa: CASSLAPGHKNTEAFF
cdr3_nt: TGTGCCAGCAGCTTAGCGCCCGGACACAAGAACACTGAAGCTTTCTTT

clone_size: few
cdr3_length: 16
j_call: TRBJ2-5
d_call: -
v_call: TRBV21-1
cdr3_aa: CASSDARGGQNETQYF
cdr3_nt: TGTGCCAGCAGCGACGCGCGGGGGGGCCAGAATGAGACCCAGTACTTC

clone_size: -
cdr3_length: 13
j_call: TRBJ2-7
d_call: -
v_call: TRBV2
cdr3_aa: CASTSDSFYEQYF
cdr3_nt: TGTGCCAGCACGAGTGACAGCTTCTACGAGCAGTACTTC

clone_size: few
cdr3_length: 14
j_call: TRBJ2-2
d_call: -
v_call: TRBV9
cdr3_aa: CASSVRHPGGELFF
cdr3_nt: TGTGCCAGCAGCGTTAGACACCCCGGCGGGGAGCTGTTTTTT

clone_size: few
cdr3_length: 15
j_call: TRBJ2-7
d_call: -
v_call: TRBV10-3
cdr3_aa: CAISESVDGAYEQYF
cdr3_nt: TGTGCCATCAGTGAGTCGGTGGACGGTGCCTACGAGCAGTACTTC

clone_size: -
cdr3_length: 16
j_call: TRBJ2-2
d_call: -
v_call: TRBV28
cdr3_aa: CASRRTGRGNTGELFF
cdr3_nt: TGTGCCAGCAGGCGGACAGGGAGGGGGAACACCGGGGAGCTGTTTTTT

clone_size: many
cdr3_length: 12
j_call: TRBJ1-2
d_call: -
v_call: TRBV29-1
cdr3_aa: CSVVYTDYGYTF
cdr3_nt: TGCAGCGTTGTATATACCGACTATGGCTACACCTTC

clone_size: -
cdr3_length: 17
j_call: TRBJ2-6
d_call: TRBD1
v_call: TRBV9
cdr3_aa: CASSVPLTGSGANVLTF
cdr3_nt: TGTGCCAGCAGCGTCCCTCTGACAGGGTCTGGGGCCAACGTCCTGACTTTC

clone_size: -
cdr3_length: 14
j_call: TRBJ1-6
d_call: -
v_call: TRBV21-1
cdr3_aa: CASSTTRWGSPLHF
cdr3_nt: TGTGCCAGCAGCACGACACGGTGGGGATCACCCCTCCACTTT

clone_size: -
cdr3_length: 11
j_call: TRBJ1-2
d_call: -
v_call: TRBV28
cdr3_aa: CASSYGIGYTF
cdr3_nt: TGTGCCAGCAGTTACGGGATCGGCTACACCTTC

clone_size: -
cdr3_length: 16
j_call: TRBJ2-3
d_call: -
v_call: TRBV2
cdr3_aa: CASQFRLSEWADTQYF
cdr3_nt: TGTGCCAGCCAATTCCGCTTGAGCGAGTGGGCAGATACGCAGTATTTT

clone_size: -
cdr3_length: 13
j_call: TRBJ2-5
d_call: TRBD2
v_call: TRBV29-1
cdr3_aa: CSIKAGGTEEQYF
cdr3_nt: TGCAGCATAAAAGCGGGAGGAACGGAAGAGCAGTACTTC

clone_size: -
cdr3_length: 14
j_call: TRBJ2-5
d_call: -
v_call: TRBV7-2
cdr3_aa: CASSPLGVQETQYF
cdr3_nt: TGTGCCAGCAGCCCCCTCGGCGTCCAAGAGACCCAGTACTTC